This T cell receptor beta chain appears in the sequencing data of a study of a mutant IDH1 vaccine in newly diagnosed glioma. For the study at large: The earlier regimen, radiotherapy, temozolomide, or both, was most often both.

Points on this clone: Its cognate antigen is unknown.

The protocol was immunoSEQ multiplex PCR, while the TCRdb copy is restricted to in-frame clones and leaves out a portion. In the table there are more than 55,000 clones, around 84% of which are singletons. Study conclusions and caveats: Most patients, 85% to 95%, showed vaccine-induced immune responses.

The J segment lost 0 bases and the V segment lost 1 base, leaving 14 bases of the junction unmatched. The CDR3 consists of 20 residues. The germline V gene has CDR1 LGHNA and CDR2 YNFKEQ. Described time point: week 35, safety follow-up. Mutant IDH1 20-mer peptide, at 300 ug, made up each vaccine dose, with topical imiquimod. In weeks 1, 3, 5, 7, 11, 15, 19 and 23, patients were immunized, eight times in all. New WHO grade 3 or 4 IDH1-mutant, ATRX-lost astrocytomas were present in all donors. The rearrangement links TRBV4-2 to TRBJ2-3; TRBD1 agrees at 9 bases. The source material was PBMCs, sampled from a glioma patient whose treatment included an IDH1 peptide vaccine. The TCR comes from a man under 40 with glioma. The DNA of the CDR3 is TGTGCCAGCAGCCAAGTTATTTGGGACAGGGACTCCCTCAGCACAGATACGCAGTATTTT. Amino acid sequence: CASSQVIWDRDSLSTDTQYF.